This T cell receptor (beta chain) came from a study of T cell responses to AZD1222 COVID-19 vaccine. General observations from the study: Only after the peak T cell response were repertoires sampled. Spike-specific TCR repertoires showed rising breadth and depth after two AZD1222 doses.

This table comes from immunoSEQ multiplex PCR, and its TCRdb copy is limited to in-frame clones, with some not included. The sample has roughly 130,000 clones; roughly 91% are singletons. Points on this clone: Its antigen is unidentified.

The sample in question was peripheral blood, obtained on day 0 of AZD1222 vaccination. This clonotype was sampled from an adult in good health.

CDR3 loop: CASSVAGADPEQYF. The CDR3 DNA follows: TGTGCCAGCAGTGTGGCGGGAGCGGATCCCGAGCAGTACTTC. The chain couples TRBV2 to TRBJ2-7, with 7 bases identical to TRBD2. CDR1 SNHLY and CDR2 FYNNEI come from the germline V gene. The CDR3 is 14 residues long. V lost 4 bases to trimming and J lost 6 bases; unmatched junction nucleotides: 9.